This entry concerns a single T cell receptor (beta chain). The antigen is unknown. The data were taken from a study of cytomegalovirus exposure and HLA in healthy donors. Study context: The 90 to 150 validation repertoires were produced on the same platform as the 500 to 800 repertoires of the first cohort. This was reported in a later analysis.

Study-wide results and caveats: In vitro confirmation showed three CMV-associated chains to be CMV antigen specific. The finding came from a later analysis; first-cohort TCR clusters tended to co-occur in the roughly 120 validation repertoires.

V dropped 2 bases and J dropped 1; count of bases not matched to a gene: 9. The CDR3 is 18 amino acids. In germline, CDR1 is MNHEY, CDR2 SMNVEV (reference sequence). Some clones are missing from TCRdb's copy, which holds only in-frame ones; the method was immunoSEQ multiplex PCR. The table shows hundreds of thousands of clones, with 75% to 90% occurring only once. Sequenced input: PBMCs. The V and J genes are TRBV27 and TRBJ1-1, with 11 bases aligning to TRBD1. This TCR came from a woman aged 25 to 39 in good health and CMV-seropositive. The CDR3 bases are TGTGCCAGCAGTTTAAACGTAGAGGGACAGGGGGAGAACACTGAAGCTTTCTTT. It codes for CASSLNVEGQGENTEAFF.